These 10 T cell receptor beta chains originate from one sample sequenced in a study of blood T cell repertoires in COVID-19. Sequencing was performed with immunoSEQ multiplex PCR; in TCRdb, only in-frame clones are kept and a portion is missing. Of 130,000 or so clones in the sample, approximately 88% were seen once. Sequences were obtained from peripheral blood. These receptors were obtained from a man in his fifties or sixties with acute or convalescent COVID-19.

The chain recombines TRBV6-5 with TRBJ2-7; 7 nucleotides line up with TRBD2. Trimming removed 6 bases from V and 7 bases from J; junction bases left unmatched: 12. The CDR3 loop spans 14 amino acids. Germline loops: CDR1 MNHEY, CDR2 SVGAGI. For the CDR3, the DNA is TGTGCCAGCAGCCCACTCCAAATTAGCGGGGAGCAGTACTTC. It is translated as CASSPLQISGEQYF.

The chain carries TRBV19 and TRBJ1-3; 7 bases are shared with TRBD1. The CDR3 totals 17 residues. The trim removed 2 bases at V and 0 bases at J, leaving 7 bases unmatched. Germline V gene data show CDR1 as LNHDA and CDR2 as SQIVND (reference sequence). This chain's CDR3 is CASSIIGTESSGNTIYF. The CDR3 DNA reads as TGTGCCAGTAGTATAATTGGGACAGAGAGCTCTGGAAACACCATATATTTT. The whole variable domain, remainder taken from reference TRBV19 and TRBJ1-3, is DGGITQSPKYLFRKEGQNVTLSCEQNLNHDAMYWYRQDPGQGLRLIYYSQIVNDFQKGDIAEGYSVSREKKESFPLTVTSAQKNPTAFYLCASSIIGTESSGNTIYFGEGSWLTVV.

The rearrangement links TRBV27 to TRBJ2-7, with D maybe TRBD1 (6 bases). V was cut by 4 bases and J by 2 bases, with 9 bases left in between. Germline CDR1 MNHEY, CDR2 SMNVEV (reference sequence). The CDR3 contains 13 residues. CDR3 residues: CASSYRTAYEQYF. CDR3 nucleotide sequence: TGTGCCAGCAGTTACCGGACAGCCTACGAGCAGTACTTC.

This clone appeared a few times. This sequence joins TRBV4-1 and TRBJ1-1, with D unresolved. Between the trimmed V and J ends, which lost 1 base and 3 bases, there was a span of 15 bases. CDR3 length: 16 amino acids. Germline V lookup: CDR1 MGHRA, CDR2 YSYEKL. This CDR3 is CASSQVPGRTYTEAFF. The CDR3 DNA is TGCGCCAGCAGCCAAGTTCCGGGTAGGACTTACACTGAAGCTTTCTTT.

CDR3 DNA: TGTGCCAGCAGCCAAAGGAGTGGAAACACCATATATTTT. This sequence encodes CASSQRSGNTIYF. The chain combines TRBV3-1 (or the pseudogene TRBV3-2) with TRBJ1-3; D is undetermined. The CDR3 consists of 13 residues. The V gene's germline CDR1 is LGHDT and CDR2 YNNKEL (reference sequence). Trimming took 2 bases from V and 3 from J, leaving 5 bases between them.

V and J are TRBV7-2 and TRBJ1-2; no definite D call. The germline V gene has CDR1 SGHTA and CDR2 FQGNSA. V was trimmed by 1 base and J by 2 bases, leaving 5 bases between them. The CDR3 totals 13 residues. The CDR3 DNA reads TGTGCCAGCAGCTTAGGTGCGAACTATGGCTACACCTTC. Protein: CASSLGANYGYTF.

CDR3 in DNA: TGTGCCAGCAGTCCCGGACTAACAGATACGCAGTATTTT. Its protein is CASSPGLTDTQYF. This chain links TRBV27 with TRBJ2-3; TRBD2 might be the D (6 bases). Per the germline V gene, CDR1 is MNHEY and CDR2 is SMNVEV (reference sequence). CDR3 length: 13 residues. The V gene lost 5 bases and the J gene lost 3 bases, with 9 bases spanning the gap.

CDR3 loop: CASSQDSDTGELFF. The CDR3 nucleotides are TGTGCCAGCAGCCAGGACTCCGACACCGGGGAGCTGTTTTTT. This chain connects TRBV11-2 to TRBJ2-2; a weak D match, TRBD2 (5 bases). The ends were cut back, 5 bases at V and 3 bases at J, with 10 bases in the middle. The CDR3 consists of 14 residues. Germline V CDR1 and CDR2: SGHAT, FQNNGV.

This clone was recorded a few times. The chain is built from TRBV2 and TRBJ2-1; 9 bases agree with TRBD1. Germline V gives CDR1 SNHLY, CDR2 FYNNEI. Trimming at V came to 2 bases and at J to 10 bases, leaving 9 bases not matched to a gene. This CDR3 contains 15 residues. The DNA for the CDR3 is TGTGCCAGCAGTGAACAGCGGGACAGGGTGTACGAGCAGTTCTTC. The encoded protein is CASSEQRDRVYEQFF.

The V and J genes are TRBV7-2 and TRBJ1-2, with TRBD1 identical over 7 bases. CDR3 length equals 15 residues. Germline CDR1 reads SGHTA; CDR2 reads FQGNSA. J gave up 7 bases and V 3 bases, and 11 bases lay outside the gene matches. The CDR3, as DNA: TGTGCCAGCAGCTTTTTCCCGACAGGGCTGGGTGGCTACACCTTC. It codes for CASSFFPTGLGGYTF.